This is a list of T cell receptor beta chains from one sample in a study of cytomegalovirus exposure and HLA in healthy donors. Generated by immunoSEQ multiplex PCR, the TCRdb table keeps only in-frame clones and is missing some. The data show about 100,000 clones, roughly three quarters seen once. Sequenced input: PBMCs. All receptors come from a woman aged 60-75 years in good health and CMV-seronegative. Each CDR3 is given without its conserved first and last residue. The order of the fields is V gene, J gene, CDR3 protein.

V gene: TRBV7-2
J gene: TRBJ2-5
CDR3 protein: ASSLDLLVQETQY

V gene: TRBV7-9
J gene: TRBJ1-2
CDR3 protein: ASSIQGGDYGYT

V gene: TRBV30
J gene: TRBJ2-1
CDR3 protein: AWDFGLAGEEQF

V gene: TRBV5-1
J gene: TRBJ2-5
CDR3 protein: ASSPNGQRETQY

V gene: TRBV4-1
J gene: TRBJ1-4
CDR3 protein: ASSRQEGEKLF

V gene: TRBV29-1
J gene: TRBJ1-2
CDR3 protein: SVESGGYT

V gene: TRBV9
J gene: TRBJ1-1
CDR3 protein: ASSPESSHEAF

V gene: TRBV30
J gene: TRBJ1-4
CDR3 protein: AWGGGGFEKLF

V gene: TRBV5-6
J gene: TRBJ2-1
CDR3 protein: ASSLRGGSYNEQF

V gene: TRBV7-2
J gene: TRBJ2-7
CDR3 protein: ASSQRVAGEREQY

V gene: TRBV19
J gene: TRBJ1-6
CDR3 protein: ASSIDAGEAYNSPLH

V gene: TRBV2
J gene: TRBJ1-6
CDR3 protein: ASSPDGVRSPLH

V gene: TRBV14
J gene: TRBJ2-3
CDR3 protein: ASSQVYADTQY

V gene: TRBV11-2
J gene: TRBJ2-3
CDR3 protein: ASSLEAPTAQY

V gene: TRBV29-1
J gene: TRBJ1-1
CDR3 protein: SVAGRNTEAF

V gene: TRBV30
J gene: TRBJ1-3
CDR3 protein: AWSVLRIGNTIY

V gene: TRBV2
J gene: TRBJ1-1
CDR3 protein: ARSRGGGNTEAF

V gene: TRBV6-5
J gene: TRBJ2-7
CDR3 protein: ASSYSVAGGSYEQY

V gene: TRBV10-3
J gene: TRBJ1-1
CDR3 protein: AISESRGETEAF

V gene: TRBV29-1
J gene: TRBJ2-7
CDR3 protein: SAGLAGEAEQY

V gene: TRBV5-6
J gene: TRBJ2-1
CDR3 protein: ASSLGGEQF

V gene: TRBV13
J gene: TRBJ1-4
CDR3 protein: ASSSYRGGGEKLF

V gene: TRBV21-1
J gene: TRBJ1-1
CDR3 protein: ASSKQPGGEGTEAF

V gene: TRBV6-5
J gene: TRBJ2-7
CDR3 protein: ASSYGHTSSYEQY

V gene: TRBV6-5
J gene: TRBJ1-1
CDR3 protein: ASSYSNRGTEAF

V gene: TRBV10-2
J gene: TRBJ2-7
CDR3 protein: ASSESRGETYEQY

V gene: TRBV1
J gene: TRBJ1-2
CDR3 protein: TSIKAKDRGIGYT

V gene: TRBV6-5
J gene: TRBJ2-1
CDR3 protein: ASSYSRGGAYEQF

V gene: TRBV18
J gene: TRBJ1-1
CDR3 protein: ASSLGGNTEAF

V gene: TRBV19
J gene: TRBJ1-5
CDR3 protein: ASTRRVGQPQH

V gene: TRBV10-1
J gene: TRBJ2-3
CDR3 protein: ASSDTNLPSTDTQY